The T cell receptor (beta chain) under discussion was sequenced for a study of blood T cell repertoires in COVID-19. For the study at large: Sites across the United States, Italy and Spain contributed samples from acute and convalescent COVID-19. PBMCs, B-cell-depleted T cells, or T cells were the source of the cDNA or gDNA that made up the material.

In the source study's methods: Amplifying reference gene primers gave estimates of nucleated cell counts. Method: immunoSEQ multiplex PCR; TCRdb's copy keeps in-frame clones and lacks some. The V and J calls and the clone size are those of that table, but D and trimming were determined from the DNA. The sample has a few hundred thousand clones, roughly 90% seen once. This CDR3 comprises 15 residues. Looked up from germline, CDR1 is SGHDN and CDR2 is FVKESK. V shed 4 bases and J 0 bases; nucleotides not matched to a gene: 6. Sequencing input: peripheral blood. The chain combines TRBV14 with TRBJ2-7; the match to TRBD1 covers 7 bases. The sequence derives from a man in his forties or fifties with acute or convalescent COVID-19. For the CDR3, the DNA is TGTGCCAGCAGCCTTCAACAGGGGAGCTCCTACGAGCAGTACTTC. The encoded protein is CASSLQQGSSYEQYF.